These T cell receptor beta chains were read from a single sample in a study of T cell responses to AZD1222 COVID-19 vaccine. Libraries were prepared by immunoSEQ multiplex PCR; TCRdb keeps only in-frame clonotypes and omits some of them. The sample holds about 75,000 clones, approximately 90% seen once. This material consisted of peripheral blood, taken 28 days after the second dose of the MenACWY control vaccine. The receptors shown here come from an adult who received the MenACWY meningococcal vaccine as a control. Both conserved end residues are part of each CDR3. D genes are given only for firm matches. Clone size is not always given. Where it is, it says once, few, many or a class for expanded clones.

d_call j_call clone_size v_call cdr3_nt cdr3_aa
TRBD1 TRBJ1-4 NA TRBV28 TGTGCCAGCAAGACAGGGACTCGAAATAATGAAAAACTGTTTTTT CASKTGTRNNEKLFF
NA TRBJ1-1 medium-sized TRBV3-1/TRBV3-2 TGTGCCAGCAGCGAAGAAATTGACAGGTCCTCTGAGGATACTGAAGCTTTCTTT CASSEEIDRSSEDTEAFF
NA TRBJ1-6 NA TRBV27 TGTGCCAGCAAAGGAGAGACTTTCCCCAATTCACCCCTCCACTTT CASKGETFPNSPLHF
NA TRBJ2-7 few TRBV30 TGTGCCTGGGGCACAGGAGGCTACGAGCAGTACTTC CAWGTGGYEQYF
NA TRBJ1-3 NA TRBV3-1/TRBV3-2 TGTGCCAGCAGCCAAGGTGTCCGAAACACCATATATTTT CASSQGVRNTIYF
NA TRBJ1-2 NA TRBV7-9 TGTGCCAGCAGCTTAACGAATCAGGGCACAACGAACTTC CASSLTNQGTTNF
NA TRBJ1-3 NA TRBV7-9 TGTGCCAGCAGCCTTCTTGGAAACACCATATATTTT CASSLLGNTIYF
NA TRBJ2-3 NA TRBV25-1 TGTGCCAGCAGTGGGAGCAGCGCAGATACGCAGTATTTT CASSGSSADTQYF
TRBD1 TRBJ1-5 NA TRBV10-3 TGTGCCATCAGCCCGGGACAGGCGAACAATCAGCCCCAGCATTTT CAISPGQANNQPQHF
NA TRBJ1-4 few TRBV5-1 TGCGCCAGCAGCTTGAGTGGGATAGCTAATGAAAAACTGTTTTTT CASSLSGIANEKLFF
NA TRBJ2-2 NA TRBV7-8 TGTGCCAGCAGCTTAGCGGGGGGGCCCGGGGAGCTGTTTTTT CASSLAGGPGELFF
NA TRBJ2-2 few TRBV11-1 TGTGCCAGCAGCCTCGTTCGGGGGGCGGCCGGGGAGCTGTTTTTT CASSLVRGAAGELFF
TRBD1 TRBJ1-2 NA TRBV3-1/TRBV3-2 TGTGCCAGCAGCCAAGGAGAAGGGGGCCGGGGCTACACCTTC CASSQGEGGRGYTF
NA TRBJ2-6 NA TRBV7-2 TGTGCCAGCAGCTCCTCTGGGGCCAACGTCCTGACTTTC CASSSSGANVLTF
NA TRBJ1-5 NA TRBV28 TGTGCCAGCAGTTTACTGGGGTCCCAGCCCCAGCATTTT CASSLLGSQPQHF
NA TRBJ2-7 NA TRBV9 TGTGCCAGCAGCGTAGTGGGGGGTTCCTACGAGCAGTACTTC CASSVVGGSYEQYF
TRBD1 TRBJ1-2 NA TRBV2 TGTGCCAGCAGTGGACAGGGGGCGAGCTATGGCTACACCTTC CASSGQGASYGYTF
NA TRBJ1-1 NA TRBV6-5 TGTGCCAGCAGCCCAGGACGGTGGAACACTGAAGCTTTCTTT CASSPGRWNTEAFF
NA TRBJ1-1 NA TRBV10-3 TGTGCCTCGGGAGAGGGGGGTAGTTACACTGAAGCTTTCTTT CASGEGGSYTEAFF
TRBD2 TRBJ2-5 NA TRBV7-2 TGTGCCAGCAGCTTAGCCGGGAGGGAAGAGACCCAGTACTTC CASSLAGREETQYF
TRBD1 TRBJ2-7 NA TRBV6-5 TGTGCCAGCAGACAAACGGGACAGATCTCCTACGAGCAGTACTTC CASRQTGQISYEQYF
NA TRBJ1-2 few TRBV7-2 TGTGCCAGCAGCCCTTTCAAAGCGACTCGCTACACCTTC CASSPFKATRYTF
NA TRBJ1-3 NA TRBV21-1 TGTGCCAGCAGCTGCCAAAAACCCCTCTTCCGGAGCGGAAACACCATATATTTT CASSCQKPLFRSGNTIYF
TRBD1 TRBJ1-1 NA TRBV2 TGTGCCAGCACCAACGGACAGGTGGACACTGAAGCTTTCTTT CASTNGQVDTEAFF
TRBD1 TRBJ1-1 NA TRBV29-1 TGCAGCGTTGAAGACCCCCTCAGGGGGATGTGGACTGAAGCTTTCTTT CSVEDPLRGMWTEAFF
NA TRBJ2-1 NA TRBV11-2 TGTGCCAGCAGCTTAGATCGACCAGGTCGTCGGAGGTCCTACAATGAGCAGTTCTTC CASSLDRPGRRRSYNEQFF
NA TRBJ2-1 few TRBV5-6 TGTGCCAGCACCTTTCTCCCTCTGGGGTACGATGAGCAGTTCTTC CASTFLPLGYDEQFF
TRBD1 TRBJ1-2 NA TRBV7-8 TGTGCCAGCAGCTACGACAGGACAGGGGGCTATGGCTACACCTTC CASSYDRTGGYGYTF
NA TRBJ1-5 NA TRBV21-1 TGTGCCAGCAGCAAAAATTTGTTAGCCCCGGGCGGTCAGCCCCAGCATTTT CASSKNLLAPGGQPQHF
TRBD1 TRBJ2-7 NA TRBV13 TGTGCCAGCAGCCGGAACAGGGGTGGATTCTACGAGCAGTACTTC CASSRNRGGFYEQYF
NA TRBJ1-2 NA TRBV5-1 TGCGCCAGCAGCTCCTTGGCCAGGTCCTATCCAGAGTACACCTTC CASSSLARSYPEYTF
NA TRBJ2-7 NA TRBV2 TGTGCCAGCAGTGCCCCCCGGGGGATGGGCTACGAGCAGTACTTC CASSAPRGMGYEQYF
TRBD1 TRBJ1-5 NA TRBV4-2 TGTGCCAGCAGCCAAGCAGGGGGTTCGGGACAGCCCCAGCATTTT CASSQAGGSGQPQHF
NA TRBJ1-4 NA TRBV28 TGTGCCAGCAGTTTATCGACTAGTAATGAAAAACTGTTTTTT CASSLSTSNEKLFF
TRBD1 TRBJ2-2 NA TRBV5-4 TGTGCCAGCAGCTTGAGGGACAGGGTCACCGGGGAGCTGTTTTTT CASSLRDRVTGELFF
TRBD1 TRBJ2-1 NA TRBV2 TGTGCCAGCACCAAGGACAGGAACAATGAGCAGTTCTTC CASTKDRNNEQFF
NA TRBJ2-7 NA TRBV21-1 TGTGCCAGCCCGAGTAGTCTTCCCTACGAGCAGTACTTC CASPSSLPYEQYF
NA TRBJ1-1 NA TRBV11-2 TGTGCCAGTCAGAAGAACACTGAAGCTTTCTTT CASQKNTEAFF
TRBD1 TRBJ1-1 NA TRBV29-1 TGCAGCGCCCGGGACAGGGGATGGCGAGGCACTGAAGCTTTCTTT CSARDRGWRGTEAFF
NA TRBJ2-5 NA TRBV30 TGTGCCTGGAGTGTACGCGGCCAAGAGACCCAGTACTTC CAWSVRGQETQYF
NA TRBJ1-5 NA TRBV29-1 TGCAGCGTCGCTACAGGGTACGATCAGCCCCAGCATTTT CSVATGYDQPQHF
TRBD2 TRBJ2-3 once TRBV12-5 TGTGCTAGTGGTTATCTTCGGACTAGCGGGGGGCAAGTCACAGATACGCAGTATTTT CASGYLRTSGGQVTDTQYF
TRBD1 TRBJ1-1 NA TRBV5-6 TGTGCCAGCAGTAAACTCGACAGGGGGAACACTGAAGCTTTCTTT CASSKLDRGNTEAFF
NA TRBJ1-6 NA TRBV27 TGTGCCAGTGGACAGCAAAATTCACCCCTCCACTTT CASGQQNSPLHF
TRBD1 TRBJ1-2 NA TRBV2 TGTGCCAGCAGTCCACGACAGGGCGGCTATGGCTACACCTTC CASSPRQGGYGYTF
TRBD1 TRBJ1-1 NA TRBV7-8 TGTGCCAGCAGCTCGGACAGGGGATGGAACACTGAAGCTTTCTTT CASSSDRGWNTEAFF